This TCR beta chain was captured in a study of T cells in Graves' hyperthyroidism and ophthalmopathy. TCR beta CDR3 regions were amplified from RNA. In the first-round RT-PCR of the TCR CDR3, the HTBI primer set was used. TCRdb re-called the multiplex PCR reads with MiXCR, one entry per CDR3 protein. The table shows a few hundred thousand distinct CDR3 sequences, with under 60% occurring only once. V shed 6 bases, J shed 5 bases, and the junction held 5 bases outside the gene matches. The CDR3 contains 14 residues. The V gene is TRBV12-3 or TRBV12-4, the J gene TRBJ2-7, with 12 nucleotides matching TRBD1. Sequenced input: peripheral blood or thyroid tissue (not recorded which). The sequence derives from an adult woman with Graves' disease, either hyperthyroidism or ophthalmopathy (not recorded which). The chain's CDR3 is CASRDGTGGNEQYF. Written as DNA, the CDR3 is TGTGCCAGCAGAGACGGGACAGGGGGCAACGAGCAGTACTTC.